This T cell receptor beta chain was found in a study of cytomegalovirus exposure and HLA in healthy donors (dated by TCRdb to 2016 to 2017). Turning to the overall study: According to an earlier analysis of 550 to 700 of the donors, 150 million to 200 million T cells yielded roughly 110 million unique TCR beta sequences and less than 300 Gb of sequence data. About 310 gigabases of sequencing data and 70 million to 100 million unique TCR sequences were included in an early release covering under 650 HLA-typed donors. The genetic ancestry cluster associated with self-reported Caucasian donors included 81% of the roughly 360 genotyped donors. The study was designed to test whether signatures of past pathogen exposure could be identified by cataloging public T cell receptors. Using immunosequencing, the study profiled T cell repertoires from 640 or so subjects and related those repertoires to cytomegalovirus serostatus. In addition to the first cohort of 666 subjects, a separate validation cohort of approximately 130 different subjects was used. High-throughput TCR immunosequencing, statistical association of individual TCRs with disease status, and machine learning were combined to predict cytomegalovirus infection status. In a later analysis, previously published TCR beta repertoires from 550 to 700 donors were re-analyzed and high-resolution HLA genotyping was added so that TCR occurrence patterns could be studied. The later analysis used no new phenotypic data to find candidate immune exposures, relying instead on TCR beta sequences and their occurrence across donors. An earlier analysis of several hundred of the donors used high-throughput TCR beta sequencing to judge whether each TCR beta V gene segment behaved as functional or pseudogenic. Donor age, sex, ethnicity and CMV serostatus were compiled together with the repertoire data. A later genetic analysis used genome-wide SNP genotypes for about 60% of the 666 donors, treating that subset as a discovery cohort. All discovery cohort repertoires had been generated on a single sequencing platform. Both class I and class II loci were covered by HLA typing, at four-digit resolution. The number of typed donors differed by locus: about 629-630 for A, B, C, DRB1 and DQB1; approximately 520 for DQA1; some 610 for DPA1; and some 450 for DPB1. About five DR-DQ haplotypes were treated as single units for association and clustering because of strong linkage in the cohort. Among 398 genotyped donors of the cohort, an average of 235,054 unique TCR beta nucleotide sequences were sequenced per donor, roughly 20% of them non-productive. Overall study results and their limits: In this cohort, only TCR beta chains were sequenced, and detectable features were limited by the absence of alpha or paired-chain data. Correlated functional status among segregating V segments might reflect linkage disequilibrium, but an unknown experimental factor could not be ruled out. CMV serostatus was the only immune exposure information available for the cohort. When HLA alleles, especially DR and DQ, strongly co-occurred, TCR associations were difficult to assign to individual alleles. The presence/absence analyses assumed that sequencing depth was roughly uniform across donors, and that assumption may not be true. According to a later genetic analysis, donors in an Asian-associated ancestry cluster had fewer N-insertions in productive TCRs than the approximately 700-donor mean. A total of roughly 160 TCR beta chains were listed by the study as associated with cytomegalovirus. In vitro tests confirmed that a few of the cytomegalovirus-associated TCR beta chains recognize cytomegalovirus antigens. Across donors, most TCR sequences were observed very rarely, whereas some public TCRs were present in many individuals. A later analysis reported that several top co-occurrence clusters appeared linked to parvovirus B19, influenza, CMV and Epstein-Barr virus. HLA typing was unavailable for some donors at each locus, so association tests used only the typed subset. A later analysis found that most CMV-associated TCR beta chains appeared HLA-restricted, with HLA associations seemingly driven largely by CMV exposure. In a later analysis, 16,951 TCR beta sequences were associated with specific HLA alleles at a false discovery rate of 0.05. The classifier was reported to diagnose cytomegalovirus status with high specificity and sensitivity in both the original and validation cohorts. In a later analysis, TCR association rates were found to vary across HLA loci, with the most associated TCRs seen for DRB1 alleles and the fewest for HLA-C alleles. A later genetic analysis associated a missense DCLRE1C variant with V-gene and J-gene trimming of TCR beta chains, and an independent cohort replicated the association. The earlier analysis of some 540 of the donors excluded seventeen rarely observed V segments, including chromosome 9 orphons, because counts were too low. A cluster of highly shared sequence variants was judged likely to be a technical artifact of the sequencing pipeline. In an earlier analysis of around 600 of the donors, most TCR beta V segments were observed in productive rearrangements about 87% or about 30% of the time, broadly matching IMGT annotations. The authors suggested that the approach could potentially be generalized to other disease states and immunological phenotypes. A later analysis found that HLA-associated TCR beta chains were more clonally expanded and had lower generation probabilities than equally common non-associated chains. A further reported finding was that TCR beta sequences accurately predicted the HLA-A and HLA-B alleles for most subjects in the first cohort.

The cohort comprised around 690 healthy bone marrow donors. At the time of sampling, all cohort members were nominally healthy, though unrecorded immune exposures were likely present. The donor tested CMV seronegative, placing the donor among the 350 to 400 seronegative members of the cohort. Each donor provided a peripheral blood sample, and peripheral blood mononuclear cells were used for TCR beta sequencing. The Qiagen DNeasy Blood Extraction Kit was used to extract genomic DNA from the blood cell samples. Worth noting for this clone: The target of this receptor is not known. Base quality data are lacking; no much larger clone is found one base away.

Receptor amplification or capture employed the immunoSEQ multiplex PCR assay. A mixture of 60 forward primers for TCR Vbeta segments and 13 reverse primers for TCR Jbeta segments was used in the multiplex PCR. The CDR3 region of rearranged TCR beta genes was amplified from genomic DNA by a multiplex PCR assay. Amplified TCR beta libraries were sequenced as 87-base-pair reads on the Illumina HiSeq System. Per the source publication's procedure: A later analysis tallied around 82 million unique TCR beta chains across the roughly 610 repertoires, and about 12 million of those chains were shared by two or more donors. A nearest-neighbor algorithm error-corrected the raw reads and collapsed the reads into unique sequences, merging closely related sequences to remove PCR and sequencing errors. V, D and J gene segments were assigned by aligning CDR3 sequences to IMGT reference sequences. For a sequence to be retained, a match of at least six nucleotides was required to both a V gene segment and a J gene segment. Rearrangements were classified as productive when the CDR3 lacked stop codons and remained in frame with V and J, and all other rearrangements were classified as non-productive. CDR3 was defined by IMGT convention, running from the second conserved V-encoded cysteine to the conserved J-encoded phenylalanine. The earlier analysis of 587 of the donors excluded sequences that lacked an unambiguous match to a single V gene segment. An earlier analysis of almost 600 of the donors classified V segments as functional when productive rearrangements were above 56.7% and as segregating when the standard deviation between donors was above 5%. To diagnose cytomegalovirus status from the catalog of TCR beta chain sequences, a statistical classification framework was built. In a later analysis, TCR nucleotide sequences were compared against IMGT/GENE-DB human TR gene sequences so that V and J genes could be assigned. In a later analysis, CDR3 sequences and most-parsimonious VDJ recombination scenarios were assigned using the TCRdist pipeline. A later analysis defined each TCR beta chain by its CDR3 amino acid sequence plus V-gene family, and excluded reads lacking a unique V-gene family. A later analysis removed 592 highly shared, low-generation-probability nucleotide sequences to deal with suspected cross-contamination and a sequencing artifact. In a later analysis, a clonal expansion index was calculated for each public chain from normalized within-repertoire ranks of inferred template counts. In a later analysis, generation probabilities were computed using a VDJ recombination model fitted to out-of-frame rearrangements, and the results were checked against IGoR. Hypergeometric tests were used in a later analysis to score TCR-TCR, TCR-HLA and TCR-CMV co-occurrence, with a repertoire-size bias correction applied to the TCR pairs. False discovery rates were estimated in a later analysis by permuting HLA or CMV assignments 20 times. In a later analysis, co-occurring TCRs were grouped using DBSCAN, with TCRdist sequence similarity added in when clustering inside HLA-allele-positive subsets. Repertoires with fewer than 30,000 or more than 120,000 public chains were left out of co-occurrence clustering, as were several repertoires with anomalous nucleotide sharing. Here the immuneACCESS table is served through TCRdb, limited to in-frame sequences with V and J called. Missing clones are a known gap in these copies; in checked studies unresolved V genes cover under half, and the rest lacks a known reason. V and J calls and clone size are given by that table; D and trimming were obtained from the DNA. The sample yields approximately 100,000 clones; around 84% were counted once. The top ten clones comprise 0.9% to 1.5% of the sample.

This TCR was recovered from a woman aged 18-29 years in good health and CMV-seronegative. Sequences were obtained from PBMCs.

The CDR3 reads CASSDLGARDRVGTEAFF. The DNA reads as follows: TGTGCCAGCAGTGACCTAGGGGCCCGGGACAGGGTGGGCACTGAAGCTTTCTTT. The sequence joins TRBV2 to TRBJ1-1; TRBD1 aligns with 9 central bases. Ends trimmed: V by 3 bases, J by 4 bases; bases unmatched to a gene: 15. Its CDR3 holds 18 amino acids, cysteine through phenylalanine. The only DNA kept is the CDR3, 54 bases in frame from the first base. CDR1 and CDR2, looked up from the germline V gene, are SNHLY and FYNNEI. The CDR3 plus the reference TRBV2 and TRBJ1-1 genes for the other parts give the full variable domain: EPEVTQTPSHQVTQMGQEVILRCVPISNHLYFYWYRQILGQKVEFLVSFYNNEISEKSEIFDDQFSVERPDGSNFTLKIRSTKLEDSAMYFCASSDLGARDRVGTEAFFGQGTRLTVV.